The 7 T cell receptor beta chains given below trace back to one sample, sequenced in a study of T-cell reconstitution after alpha-beta-depleted transplantation in children. A TCRbeta library incorporating unique molecular identifiers was prepared. TCRdb used MiXCR to reprocess the PCR reads, holding one entry per CDR3 protein. The sample records approximately 520,000 distinct CDR3 sequences, about an eighth being singletons. The material sequenced was PBMCs, mostly from graft donor cells, taken 180 days after TCRalphabeta/CD19-depleted stem cell transplant. The receptor source for this set is a female patient aged 2-9 years who had a stem cell transplant for aplastic anemia, so the T cells may come from the graft donor.

The sample holds many counts of this clonotype. DNA for the CDR3: TGTGCCAGCAGTTTAGGAATGGGGAACACTGAAGCTTTCTTT. It specifies CASSLGMGNTEAFF. The J gene is TRBJ1-1, the V gene TRBV28; no clear D. V lost 2 bases, J lost 1 base, and 8 bases lay in between. The CDR3 loop spans 14 amino acids. Germline V gene lookup returns CDR1 MDHEN and CDR2 SYDVKM.

The CDR3 nucleotides read TGTGCCAGCAGTTTTAAGGGACTAGCGGGAGGGCTTTACGAGCAGTACTTC. Protein sequence: CASSFKGLAGGLYEQYF. The chain couples TRBV12-3 or TRBV12-4 to TRBJ2-7; 16 positions agree with TRBD2. The CDR3 contains 17 residues. V lost 3 bases to trimming and J lost 4 bases; unmatched junction nucleotides: 6.

The chain recombines TRBV7-9 with TRBJ2-1; the match to TRBD2 covers 7 bases. The ends lost 5 bases at V and 9 bases at J; junction bases unmatched: 4. Germline-derived CDR1 and CDR2 are SEHNR and FQNEAQ (reference sequence). CDR3 size: 12 residues. CDR3 protein: CASSAASGEQFF. As DNA, the CDR3 is TGTGCCAGCAGCGCTGCTAGCGGTGAGCAGTTCTTC.

This chain uses TRBV7-2 with TRBJ2-7; D may match TRBD1 or TRBD2 (5 bases each). The CDR3 extends over 15 amino acids. V lost 0 bases, J lost 6 bases, and 15 bases lay in between. Germline V gene lookup returns CDR1 SGHTA and CDR2 FQGNSA. Here the CDR3 DNA reads TGTGCCAGCAGCTTAGCCGGGACGGCTCCCAGCGAGCAGTACGTC. It specifies CASSLAGTAPSEQYV.

There are a few counts of this clonotype. The chain carries TRBV25-1 and TRBJ2-3; 9 bases are shared with TRBD2. V gave up 2 bases and J gave up 4 bases; unmatched junction bases: 4. Germline CDR1 is MGHDK and CDR2 is SYGVNS. This CDR3 has 15 amino acids. The CDR3 region is CASSEGGRASDTQYF. The CDR3 coding sequence is TGTGCCAGCAGTGAAGGCGGGAGGGCCTCAGATACGCAGTATTTT.

This clonotype turned up a few times. The chain couples TRBV20-1 to TRBJ2-5; D may correspond to TRBD1 or TRBD2 (5 bases each). The CDR3 is 16 amino acids. The ends were cut back, 6 bases at V and 5 bases at J, with 25 bases in the middle. Germline V gene data show CDR1 as DFQATT and CDR2 as SNEGSKA (reference sequence). The CDR3 bases are TGCAGTGCGCGAAAGGGAGTGTCCTCCGGGACGGAGACCCAGTACTTC. Its translation is CSARKGVSSGTETQYF.

There are a few counts of this clonotype. The CDR3 DNA follows: TGTGCCAGCAGCTTAACGCCGGGACAGGGCCCTAGTATCTATGGCTACACCTTC. It codes for CASSLTPGQGPSIYGYTF. This chain links TRBV7-3 with TRBJ1-2, with TRBD1 matching 9 bases. V shed 0 bases, J shed 4 bases, and the junction held 12 bases outside the gene matches. The CDR3 length is 18 residues. Per germline, CDR1 SGHTA and CDR2 FQGTGA.